The clone carrying this T cell receptor (beta chain) was seen just once. Other nucleotide sequences from this sample produce the same CDR3. CDR3 length: 12 residues. The germline CDR1 and CDR2 sequences are GTSNPN and SVGIG (reference sequence). V lost 2 bases and J 4 bases, leaving 8 bases between the germline ends. These data are taken from a study of shared clonotypes between healthy human individuals. The assay ran at deep level. Sequenced by immunoSEQ multiplex PCR; TCRdb stores in-frame clones only, minus some. The sample includes under 1,100,000 clones, about 76% seen only once; the top ten take 1.4% to 1.5%.

The chain employs TRBV30 and TRBJ1-2; possibly TRBD1 for D (6 bases). The sequenced material came from memory CD4+ T cells sorted from blood. Subset defined: CD45RA-negative fraction. This sequence originates from a man aged 18 to 30 in good health. CDR3 sequence: CAWSKGGYGYTF. CDR3 bases: TGTGCCTGGAGTAAAGGGGGCTATGGCTACACCTTC.